These T cell receptor beta chains were read from a single sample in a study of cytomegalovirus exposure and HLA in healthy donors. The table came from immunoSEQ multiplex PCR; TCRdb's copy has only in-frame clones and leaves some out. This table holds under 200,000 clones, about three quarters found once. Input material: PBMCs. Every receptor here comes from a woman between 40 and 55 years old in good health and CMV-seropositive. CDR3s include the opening cysteine and the closing phenylalanine or tryptophan. The order of the fields is V gene, D gene, clone size, J gene, CDR3 DNA, CDR3 protein. D genes are given only for firm matches. Where a row states a size, it is once, few, many or the class of an expanded clone; other rows omit it.

TRBV30	NA	NA	TRBJ1-1	TGTGCCTGGAGTGACGAGGTGGACACTGAAGCTTTCTTT	CAWSDEVDTEAFF
TRBV14	NA	NA	TRBJ2-2	TGTGCCAGCAGCCAAGATTACGGGTCCAGAACCGGGGAGCTGTTTTTT	CASSQDYGSRTGELFF
TRBV5-6	TRBD1	NA	TRBJ2-2	TGTGCCAGCAGCGCCCAGACAGGGCTTACCGGGGAGCTGTTTTTT	CASSAQTGLTGELFF
TRBV19	TRBD1	NA	TRBJ1-4	TGTGCCAGTAGTAACTCCCGGACAGGGAAGGAAAAACTGTTTTTT	CASSNSRTGKEKLFF
TRBV6-6	NA	NA	TRBJ2-2	TGTGCCAGCAGTTTCCAGGGGTCGAACACCGGGGAGCTGTTTTTT	CASSFQGSNTGELFF
TRBV11-2	NA	NA	TRBJ1-5	TGTGCCAGCAGCGAGGGTGTGAGCAATCAGCCCCAGCATTTT	CASSEGVSNQPQHF
TRBV19	TRBD1	NA	TRBJ1-2	TGTGCCAGTCGTCAAGACAGGGGCTATGGCTACACCTTC	CASRQDRGYGYTF
TRBV18	TRBD1	NA	TRBJ1-2	TGTGCCAGCTCACAGAACGACAGGGATTATTATGGCTACACCTTC	CASSQNDRDYYGYTF
TRBV11-3	TRBD1	NA	TRBJ1-5	TGTGCCAGCAGCTTGGACAGGGACCATAATGGGCAGCCCCAGCATTTT	CASSLDRDHNGQPQHF
TRBV2	NA	NA	TRBJ1-2	TGTGCCAGCACCCCTCTTGGGGGGGGCTACACCTTC	CASTPLGGGYTF
TRBV27	NA	once	TRBJ2-2	TGTGCCAGCAGTTCCCATCTATCCGGAGGGACCGGGGAGCTGTTTTTT	CASSSHLSGGTGELFF
TRBV30	NA	NA	TRBJ2-2	TGTGCCTGGTCCTGGGAGATCGGGGAGCTGTTTTTT	CAWSWEIGELFF
TRBV28	NA	NA	TRBJ1-1	TGTGCCAGCAGTTTACCGGGTGGGGGGGTAGCTTTCTTT	CASSLPGGGVAFF
TRBV29-1	TRBD1	NA	TRBJ1-1	TGCAGCGGTAACAGGGGATCGAACACTGAAGCTTTCTTT	CSGNRGSNTEAFF
TRBV6-4	TRBD1	NA	TRBJ1-2	TGTGCCAGCAGACCAACAGGGGGCTGGGGCTACACCTTC	CASRPTGGWGYTF
TRBV7-9	NA	NA	TRBJ2-6	TGTGCCAGCAGCTTAGCTCAGATAAGCTCTGGGGCCAACGTCCTGACTTTC	CASSLAQISSGANVLTF
TRBV4-3	NA	NA	TRBJ2-3	TGCGCCAGCAGCCTTGGACTCATCCGCACAGATACGCAGTATTTT	CASSLGLIRTDTQYF
TRBV19	NA	NA	TRBJ2-3	TGTGCCAGTAGTATAGGTCTCCCGGATACGCAGTATTTT	CASSIGLPDTQYF
TRBV30	NA	NA	TRBJ2-5	TGTGCCTGGACTGGTTTTGGGCGAATTGGGGAGACCCAGTACTTC	CAWTGFGRIGETQYF
TRBV30	TRBD2	NA	TRBJ2-1	TGTGCCTGCTTGCGGGGGGGCTCCTACAATGAGCAGTTCTTC	CACLRGGSYNEQFF
TRBV5-1	TRBD1	NA	TRBJ2-7	TGCGCCAGCAGGTTGGGGGACCGGGACAGGGATTACGAGCAGTACTTC	CASRLGDRDRDYEQYF
TRBV29-1	NA	NA	TRBJ1-1	TGCAGCGCAACACAGAACACTGAAGCTTTCTTT	CSATQNTEAFF
TRBV19	NA	NA	TRBJ2-1	TGTGCCAGTAGTATAGGGGGCTATGAGCAGTTCTTC	CASSIGGYEQFF
TRBV7-9	TRBD1	NA	TRBJ1-1	TGTGCCAGCAGCTTAGCGGGACAGTACACTGAAGCTTTCTTT	CASSLAGQYTEAFF